This T cell receptor (beta chain) was profiled in a study of tissue T cells after allogeneic stem cell transplantation. Broader study findings: TCR repertoires tracked anatomic similarity, regardless of disease or transplant status. Only a limited share of tissue TCRs appeared in blood or spleen. Few T cell clones were shared across patients, but motif clusters showed tissue-specific shared signatures.

Turning to this clone: The antigen is undetermined. Gene names are the mouse ones. Read sequence stops 1 residue before the CDR3 end, and the germline J gene provides the missing end.

The CDR3 contains 12 residues. Trimming removed 9 bases from V and 5 bases from J; junction bases left unmatched: 3. The germline V gene encodes CDR1 NNHNN and CDR2 SYGAGS (reference sequence). Survey-depth TCRbeta CDR3 sequencing reported V/J genes and productive frequencies. Measured with immunoSEQ multiplex PCR; TCRdb has only the in-frame clones, and not every one. The data show about 48,000 clones, with around 66% seen just once and 0.5% to 0.65% held by the top ten. This receptor was taken from a pool of C57BL/6 mice in good health. The chain joins TRBV13-2 to TRBJ1-4, with 8 bases that match TRBD1. The sequencing input was sorted cells pooled from one or two spleens. The CDR3 loop reads CAIRDRNERLFF. The covered CDR3 bases are TGTGCCATCCGGGACAGGAACGAAAGATTATTT.